A selection of T cell receptor beta chains follows, all from one sample in a study of blood T cell repertoires in COVID-19. Measured with immunoSEQ multiplex PCR; TCRdb has only the in-frame clones, and not every one. The data contain more than 200,000 clones, around nine tenths of them singletons. The specimen was PBMCs or T cells enriched from blood (not recorded which). These receptor sequences come from a woman between 50 and 59 years old who had recovered from COVID-19. The CDR3 runs from the conserved cysteine through the conserved F or W. The order of the fields is D gene, clone size, V gene, J gene, CDR3 DNA, CDR3 protein. A D gene is named only where the DNA matches it firmly. Expanded clones are given a class, and other clones once, few, many or no size at all.

>TRBD1|.|TRBV10-3|TRBJ1-2
TGTGCCATCAGTGCCCGACAGGGAGAGGGGGCTAACTATGGCTACACCTTC
CAISARQGEGANYGYTF
>TRBD2|.|TRBV2|TRBJ2-3
TGTGCCAGCAGCATCATCGCCGGGACTAGCGGAAATACGCAGTATTTT
CASSIIAGTSGNTQYF
>.|.|TRBV27|TRBJ2-3
TGTGCCAGCAGTAAGTGGGCAGCAGATACGCAGTATTTT
CASSKWAADTQYF
>TRBD2|.|TRBV2|TRBJ2-2
TGTGCCAGCAAGGGACTATTCACCGGGGAGCTGTTTTTT
CASKGLFTGELFF
>TRBD1|.|TRBV9|TRBJ1-6
TGTGCCAGCAGCTACGACGGACAGGCCAATTCACCCCTCCACTTT
CASSYDGQANSPLHF
>.|.|TRBV7-8|TRBJ1-1
TGTGCCAGCAGCTTAGTTGCAACTATGAACACTGAAGCTTTCTTT
CASSLVATMNTEAFF
>.|.|TRBV18|TRBJ2-7
TGTGCCAGCTCAGGTGACTCGGACGAGCAGTACTTC
CASSGDSDEQYF
>TRBD2|.|TRBV7-2|TRBJ2-7
TGTGCCAGCAGCTCGGACCGGACTAGCGGCTCCTACGAGCAGTACTTC
CASSSDRTSGSYEQYF
>.|.|TRBV7-2|TRBJ1-1
TGTGCCAGCAGCTTAGTTGCGGGAATAGGGACTGAAGCTTTCTTT
CASSLVAGIGTEAFF
>.|once|TRBV6-1|TRBJ2-3
TGTGCCAGCAGTGAAGGGCAGGGCCTCACAGATACGCAGTATTTT
CASSEGQGLTDTQYF
>TRBD2|.|TRBV7-9|TRBJ2-1
TGTGCCAGCAGCTTAGCGGGGCGAGCGGGGAATGAGCAGTTCTTC
CASSLAGRAGNEQFF
>TRBD2|.|TRBV5-1|TRBJ2-3
TGCGCCAGCAGCCCCCTAGCGGGAGGACGCACAGATACGCAGTATTTT
CASSPLAGGRTDTQYF
>.|few|TRBV2|TRBJ2-3
TGTGCCAGCAGCCAGAAAGCTGGACAGAGCACAGATACGCAGTATTTT
CASSQKAGQSTDTQYF
>.|.|TRBV21-1|TRBJ1-1
TGTGCCAGCAGTAAACCCCCAATGTTAGTGAACACTGAAGCTTTCTTT
CASSKPPMLVNTEAFF
>.|once|TRBV6-5|TRBJ1-5
TGTGCCAGCAGCGAGGTCGGTCAGCCCCAGCATTTT
CASSEVGQPQHF
>TRBD1|once|TRBV27|TRBJ1-6
TGTGCCAGCAGCCAAGGGGGCGCCGGGAATTCACCCCTCCACTTT
CASSQGGAGNSPLHF
>TRBD2|.|TRBV7-2|TRBJ2-2
TGTGCCAGCAGCCGCGGGAGGAGGAACACCGGGGAGCTGTTTTTT
CASSRGRRNTGELFF
>.|.|TRBV15|TRBJ1-2
TGTGCCACCAGCAGCTCCCCAGGGGACGGCTACACCTTC
CATSSSPGDGYTF
>.|.|TRBV19|TRBJ2-7
TGTGCCAGTAGTACCTCAGGTTACGAGCAGTACTTC
CASSTSGYEQYF
>TRBD2|.|TRBV6-5|TRBJ2-3
TGTGCCAGCAGTTACTTACTAGCGGGAGGTGCGCAGTATTTT
CASSYLLAGGAQYF
>.|.|TRBV10-1|TRBJ1-5
TGCGCCAGCAGTTCCGACAGGCTGGGCAATCAGCCCCAGCATTTT
CASSSDRLGNQPQHF
>.|.|TRBV24-1|TRBJ2-3
TGTGCCACCAGTGATTTAACGGTCGGGGATACGCAGTATTTT
CATSDLTVGDTQYF
>TRBD2|once|TRBV4-2|TRBJ2-1
TGTGCCAGCAGTCCCACCCCGGGACTAGCGGGAGTTAGGGGTGAGCAGTTCTTC
CASSPTPGLAGVRGEQFF